This TCR beta chain was sequenced during a study of response to subunit inactivated influenza vaccine. TCRdb passed the RT-PCR reads through MiXCR, listing each CDR3 protein once. Altogether around 790,000 distinct CDR3 sequences are present, about 20% being singletons, with the ten largest covering approximately 10%. This clonotype appeared a few times. Its antigen is not identified. Study-level points and caveats: The authors offered the suggestion that each seasonal influenza vaccination recruits few new T cells.

V was pared by 6 bases and J by 3 bases, with 8 bases of the junction left unmatched. This CDR3 region has 14 residues. Germline-derived CDR1 and CDR2 are DFQATT and SNEGSKA (reference sequence). J is TRBJ2-1 and V is TRBV20-1, with 7 bases identical to TRBD1. The receptor comes from a man aged 50 or older who received an inactivated influenza vaccine. The source was PBMCs from blood, collected 5 days after vaccination. The CDR3, as DNA: TGCAGTGCCGAGCCGCAGGGGGTCTACAATGAGCAGTTCTTC. It translates to CSAEPQGVYNEQFF.